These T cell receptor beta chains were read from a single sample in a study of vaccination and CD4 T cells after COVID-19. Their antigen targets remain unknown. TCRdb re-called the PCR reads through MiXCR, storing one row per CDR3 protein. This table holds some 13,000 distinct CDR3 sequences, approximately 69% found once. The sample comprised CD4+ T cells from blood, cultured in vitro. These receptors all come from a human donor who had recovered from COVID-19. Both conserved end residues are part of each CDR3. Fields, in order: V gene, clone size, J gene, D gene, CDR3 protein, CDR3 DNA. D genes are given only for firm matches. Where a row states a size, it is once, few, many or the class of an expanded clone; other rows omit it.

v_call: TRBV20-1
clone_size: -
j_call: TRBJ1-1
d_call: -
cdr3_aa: CSAKQGPNTEAFF
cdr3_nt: TGCAGTGCTAAACAGGGCCCGAACACTGAAGCTTTCTTT

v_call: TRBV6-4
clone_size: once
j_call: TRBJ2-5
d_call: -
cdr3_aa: CASSDMGGEETQYF
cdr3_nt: TGTGCCAGCAGTGACATGGGGGGAGAAGAGACCCAGTACTTC

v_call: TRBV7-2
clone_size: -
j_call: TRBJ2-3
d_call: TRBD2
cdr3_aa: CASSSGLAGGNTQYF
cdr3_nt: TGTGCCAGCAGCTCCGGACTAGCGGGAGGGAACACGCAGTATTTT

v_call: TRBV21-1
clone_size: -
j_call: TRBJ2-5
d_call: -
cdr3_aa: CASNLRDSQETQYF
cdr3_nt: TGTGCCAGTAACCTCCGGGACAGTCAAGAGACCCAGTACTTC

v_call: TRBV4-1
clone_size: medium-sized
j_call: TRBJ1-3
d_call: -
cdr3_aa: CASSQGPRQDSGNTIYF
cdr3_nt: TGCGCCAGCAGCCAAGGGCCCAGACAGGACTCTGGAAACACCATATATTTT

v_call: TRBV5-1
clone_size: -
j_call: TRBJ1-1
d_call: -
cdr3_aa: CASSLVAGTGNTEAFF
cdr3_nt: TGCGCCAGCAGCTTGGTAGCAGGGACGGGAAACACTGAAGCTTTCTTT

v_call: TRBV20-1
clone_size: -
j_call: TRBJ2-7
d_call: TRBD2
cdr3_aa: CSATGTSGRRSYEQYF
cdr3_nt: TGCAGTGCTACCGGGACTAGCGGGAGAAGGTCCTACGAGCAGTACTTC

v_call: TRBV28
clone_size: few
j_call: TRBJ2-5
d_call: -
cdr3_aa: CASSLGASGQETQYF
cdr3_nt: TGTGCCAGCAGTTTGGGGGCTAGCGGACAAGAGACCCAGTACTTC

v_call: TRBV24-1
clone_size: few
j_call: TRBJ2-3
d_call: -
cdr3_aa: CATSDAQTASTDTQYF
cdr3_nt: TGTGCCACCAGTGACGCTCAGACAGCTAGCACAGATACGCAGTATTTT

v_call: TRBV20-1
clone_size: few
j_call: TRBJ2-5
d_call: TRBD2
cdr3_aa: CSAILAARDETQYF
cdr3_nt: TGCAGTGCTATACTAGCGGCAAGGGACGAGACCCAGTACTTC

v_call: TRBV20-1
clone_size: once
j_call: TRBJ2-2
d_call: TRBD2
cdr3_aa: CSASGGRAQIGELFF
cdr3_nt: TGCAGTGCTAGTGGCGGGAGGGCCCAAATCGGGGAGCTGTTTTTT

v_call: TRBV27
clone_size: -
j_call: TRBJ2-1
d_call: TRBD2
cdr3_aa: CASSVLLAGGRNEQFF
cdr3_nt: TGTGCCAGCAGTGTCTTACTAGCGGGAGGGCGTAATGAGCAGTTCTTC

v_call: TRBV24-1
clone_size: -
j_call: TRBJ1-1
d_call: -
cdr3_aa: CATRSGRRTEAFF
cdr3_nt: TGTGCCACCAGATCGGGTCGGCGCACTGAAGCTTTCTTT

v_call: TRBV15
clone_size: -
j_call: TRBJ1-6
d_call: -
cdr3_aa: CATSRDASQGLNSPLHF
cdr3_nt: TGTGCCACCAGCAGAGACGCGTCCCAGGGGCTCAATTCACCCCTCCACTTT

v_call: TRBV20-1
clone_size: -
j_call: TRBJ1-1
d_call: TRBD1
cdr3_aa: CSARKPGQLSEAFF
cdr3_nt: TGCAGTGCTAGAAAGCCGGGACAGCTTTCTGAAGCTTTCTTT

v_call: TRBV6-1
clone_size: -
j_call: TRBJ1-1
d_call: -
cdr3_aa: CASPGRTGWGLDTEAFF
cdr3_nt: TGTGCCAGCCCCGGTCGAACGGGGTGGGGCTTGGACACTGAAGCTTTCTTT

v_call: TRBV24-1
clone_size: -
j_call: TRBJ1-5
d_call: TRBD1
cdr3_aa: CATSDPRQGGQPQHF
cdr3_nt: TGTGCCACCAGTGACCCCAGACAGGGAGGACAGCCCCAGCATTTT

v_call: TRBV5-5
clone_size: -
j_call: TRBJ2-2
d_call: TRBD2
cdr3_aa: CASSFPGLSNTGELFF
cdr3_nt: TGTGCCAGCAGCTTCCCGGGACTATCGAACACCGGGGAGCTGTTTTTT

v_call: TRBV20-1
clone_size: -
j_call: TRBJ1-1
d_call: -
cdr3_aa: CSARDWLVTEAFF
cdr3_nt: TGCAGTGCTAGAGATTGGCTCGTCACTGAAGCTTTCTTT

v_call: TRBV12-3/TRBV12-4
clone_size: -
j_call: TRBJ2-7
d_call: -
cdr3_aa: CASSKTGGQTYEQYF
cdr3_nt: TGTGCCAGCAGTAAAACCGGAGGACAGACCTACGAGCAGTACTTC

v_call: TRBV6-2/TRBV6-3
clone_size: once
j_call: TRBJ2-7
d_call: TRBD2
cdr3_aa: CASSSWTSGRGYEQYF
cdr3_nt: TGTGCCAGCAGTTCTTGGACTAGCGGGAGAGGGTACGAGCAGTACTTC

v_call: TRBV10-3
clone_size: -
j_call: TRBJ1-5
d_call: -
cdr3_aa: CAISGTGGQPQHF
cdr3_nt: TGTGCCATCTCTGGGACTGGTGGTCAGCCCCAGCATTTT

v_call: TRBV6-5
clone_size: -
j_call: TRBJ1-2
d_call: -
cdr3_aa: CASSYSAQGEGGYTF
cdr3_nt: TGTGCCAGCAGTTACTCGGCCCAGGGAGAAGGCGGCTACACCTTC

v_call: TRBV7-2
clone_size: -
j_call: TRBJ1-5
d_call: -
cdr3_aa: CASSLGGIGSNQPQHF
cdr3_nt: TGTGCCAGCAGCTTAGGGGGGATAGGGAGCAATCAGCCCCAGCATTTT

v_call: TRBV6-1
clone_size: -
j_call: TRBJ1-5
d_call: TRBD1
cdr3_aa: CASRQQGQVMAPQHF
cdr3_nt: TGTGCCAGCAGACAACAAGGACAGGTCATGGCCCCCCAGCATTTT

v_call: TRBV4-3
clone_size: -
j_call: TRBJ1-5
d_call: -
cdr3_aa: CASSQDSRPGQPQHF
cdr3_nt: TGCGCCAGCAGCCAAGACTCCAGGCCGGGACAGCCCCAGCATTTT

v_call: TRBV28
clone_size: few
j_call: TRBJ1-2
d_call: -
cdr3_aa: CASSPPSGGGYTF
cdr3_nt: TGTGCCAGCAGTCCCCCTTCAGGAGGAGGCTACACCTTC